Listed below are T cell receptor beta chains from one sample, sequenced in a study of cytomegalovirus exposure and HLA in healthy donors. Assay used: immunoSEQ multiplex PCR; TCRdb lists only in-frame clones, some missing. This sample yields fewer than 250,000 clones, of which 60% to 80% are seen a single time; around 1.8% belongs to the top ten. The sequenced sample consisted of PBMCs. These receptors were taken from a man aged 18-30 years in good health and CMV-seronegative. Both conserved end residues are part of each CDR3. The D gene is left open where the match is weak. The size field is filled for only some rows; it gives once, few, many or a size class.

clone_size | cdr3_length | j_call | d_call | v_call | cdr3_nt | cdr3_aa
NA | 13 | TRBJ2-7 | NA | TRBV7-6 | TGTGCCAGCAGCTTAAGGACAATGGGGGAGCAGTACTTC | CASSLRTMGEQYF
NA | 18 | TRBJ2-5 | TRBD2 | TRBV5-6 | TGTGCCAGCAGCTTGGAAGGTAGACTAGCGGGAGACCAAGAGACCCAGTACTTC | CASSLEGRLAGDQETQYF
NA | 11 | TRBJ1-4 | NA | TRBV2 | TGTGCCAGCATCTCTAATGAAAAACTGTTTTTT | CASISNEKLFF
NA | 15 | TRBJ2-2 | TRBD1 | TRBV6-6 | TGTGCCAGCGCCTGGCCGGGACAGGGAACCGGGGAGCTGTTTTTT | CASAWPGQGTGELFF
NA | 15 | TRBJ2-1 | TRBD2 | TRBV27 | TGTGCCAGCAGGGGACTAGCGGGTGGGGACAATGAGCAGTTCTTC | CASRGLAGGDNEQFF
NA | 14 | TRBJ2-7 | NA | TRBV5-1 | TGCGCCAGCAGCCCCCGGCCAGGGCCCTACGAGCAGTACTTC | CASSPRPGPYEQYF
few | 15 | TRBJ1-2 | TRBD1 | TRBV4-3 | TGCGCCAGCAGCCAAGATCTGCAGGGGGCCTATGGCTACACCTTC | CASSQDLQGAYGYTF
NA | 17 | TRBJ2-7 | TRBD2 | TRBV28 | TGTGCCAGCAGTATCCCAGGACTAGCGGGGGCCTCCTACGAGCAGTACTTC | CASSIPGLAGASYEQYF
NA | 15 | TRBJ2-7 | TRBD1 | TRBV6-5 | TGTGCCAGCAGCCACCCCGGACAGGGCGCCTACGAGCAGTACTTC | CASSHPGQGAYEQYF
once | 12 | TRBJ1-1 | NA | TRBV28 | TGTGCCAGCAGTTCTGTGAACACTGAAGCTTTCTTT | CASSSVNTEAFF
NA | 14 | TRBJ2-2 | NA | TRBV30 | TGTGCCTGGAGGACAGGAATTTACACCGGGGAGCTGTTTTTT | CAWRTGIYTGELFF
once | 17 | TRBJ2-2 | TRBD1 | TRBV4-1 | TGCGCCAGCAGCCAAGATTGGGAGACAGGGGTGACCGGGGAGCTGTTTTTT | CASSQDWETGVTGELFF
NA | 15 | TRBJ2-3 | NA | TRBV6-1 | TGTGCCAGCAGTGAAGGGGGGCGGGGCACAGATACGCAGTATTTT | CASSEGGRGTDTQYF
NA | 14 | TRBJ2-3 | NA | TRBV4-2 | TGTGCCAGCAGCCAAGATATAGGTGATAGGGGGAGTGGTTTT | CASSQDIGDRGSGF
NA | 11 | TRBJ2-7 | NA | TRBV29-1 | TGCAGCGTTGAATGGAGACTCGAGCAGTACTTC | CSVEWRLEQYF
NA | 17 | TRBJ2-2 | TRBD2 | TRBV4-3 | TGCGCCAGCAGCCAAGAGGGAGGGAAAATTAGGACCGGGGAGCTGTTTTTT | CASSQEGGKIRTGELFF
NA | 12 | TRBJ2-1 | TRBD2 | TRBV19 | TGTGCCAGTATCCGGGGGGACAATGAGCAGTTCTTC | CASIRGDNEQFF
few | 13 | TRBJ2-7 | NA | TRBV5-5 | TGTGCCAGCAGCTTGCTGGGAGCAGACGAGCAGTACTTC | CASSLLGADEQYF
NA | 13 | TRBJ1-5 | NA | TRBV19 | TGTGCCAGTAGTATTGCAGGGTACCAGCCCCAGCATTTT | CASSIAGYQPQHF
NA | 18 | TRBJ2-5 | TRBD2 | TRBV7-9 | TGTTCCAGCAGCTTAGAGCTAGCGGGAGGGCCGATCAGTCAGACCCAGTACTTC | CSSSLELAGGPISQTQYF
NA | 13 | TRBJ2-7 | NA | TRBV11-2 | TGTGCCAGCAGCTTAGTTTCCGGCTACGAGCAGTACTTC | CASSLVSGYEQYF
NA | 14 | TRBJ2-3 | TRBD1 | TRBV9 | TGTGCCAGCAGCGGGACAGGGGAGCCAGATACGCAGTATTTT | CASSGTGEPDTQYF
NA | 14 | TRBJ2-3 | NA | TRBV2 | TGTGCCAGCAGTGAGTCGGGGGTTACAGATACGCAGTATTTT | CASSESGVTDTQYF
once | 11 | TRBJ2-3 | NA | TRBV11-2 | TGTGCCAGCAGACGAGGAGATACGCAGTATTTT | CASRRGDTQYF
NA | 13 | TRBJ2-3 | NA | TRBV7-2 | TGTGCCAGCAGCTTAGGAGGGAGAGATACGCAGTATTTT | CASSLGGRDTQYF
few | 14 | TRBJ1-5 | NA | TRBV30 | TGTGCCTGGAGTGTTCAGACAGGCGAGGGGCCCCAGCATTTT | CAWSVQTGEGPQHF
NA | 15 | TRBJ2-1 | NA | TRBV9 | TGTGCCAGCAGCGTATTCGGGAGCTCCTACAATGAGCAGTTCTTC | CASSVFGSSYNEQFF
NA | 15 | TRBJ2-1 | NA | TRBV2 | TGTGCCAGCACCGAAGGGGGACCTATATACAATGAGCAGTTCTTC | CASTEGGPIYNEQFF
few | 14 | TRBJ2-7 | TRBD1 | TRBV30 | TGTGCCTGGTTACCGGGACAGGGAGACTACGAGCAGTACTTC | CAWLPGQGDYEQYF
NA | 14 | TRBJ2-7 | TRBD1 | TRBV11-3 | TGTGCCAGCAGCCCGACAGGGGGCGCGTACGAGCAGTACTTC | CASSPTGGAYEQYF
NA | 16 | TRBJ2-6 | NA | TRBV6-4 | TGTGCCAGCAGTGACTCAAAGGGAGACGGGGCCAACGTCCTGACTTTC | CASSDSKGDGANVLTF
NA | 17 | TRBJ2-7 | NA | TRBV30 | TGTGCCTGGATGGACAGAAGGACGCGGAGTTTTGGGTACGAGCAGTACTTC | CAWMDRRTRSFGYEQYF
NA | 10 | TRBJ1-1 | NA | TRBV29-1 | TGCAGCGCCGCCCGGGGAGAAGCTTTCTTT | CSAARGEAFF
NA | 17 | TRBJ1-1 | NA | TRBV4-1 | TGCGCCAGCAGCCAGGGGGGAAGGGAGGTCCTGAACACTGAAGCTTTCTTT | CASSQGGREVLNTEAFF
NA | 14 | TRBJ2-2 | NA | TRBV9 | TGTGCCAGCAGCGTCGAGGCAGGGTCCGGGGAGCTGTTTTTT | CASSVEAGSGELFF
few | 14 | TRBJ2-7 | NA | TRBV6-4 | TGTGCCAGCAAGGGGCAGGGGTTAATGTACGAGCAGTACTTC | CASKGQGLMYEQYF
NA | 22 | TRBJ2-2 | TRBD1 | TRBV12-5 | TGTGCTAGTGGTTTGACGGTGGGTCCAGGGGCCCCGGGACAGGGGGCATCCGGGGAGCTGTTTTTT | CASGLTVGPGAPGQGASGELFF